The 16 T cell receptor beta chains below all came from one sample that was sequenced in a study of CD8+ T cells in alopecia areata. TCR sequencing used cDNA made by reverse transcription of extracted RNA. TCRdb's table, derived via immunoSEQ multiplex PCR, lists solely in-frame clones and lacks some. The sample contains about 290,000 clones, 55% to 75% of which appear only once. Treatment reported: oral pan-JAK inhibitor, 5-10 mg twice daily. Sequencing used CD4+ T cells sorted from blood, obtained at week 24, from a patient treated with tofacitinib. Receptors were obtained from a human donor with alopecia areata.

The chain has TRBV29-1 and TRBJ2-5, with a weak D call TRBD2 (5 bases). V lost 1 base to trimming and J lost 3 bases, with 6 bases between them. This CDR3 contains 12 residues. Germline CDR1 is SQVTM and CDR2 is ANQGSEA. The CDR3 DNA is TGCAGCGTTGAAGCGGGGAAAGAGACCCAGTACTTC. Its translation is CSVEAGKETQYF.

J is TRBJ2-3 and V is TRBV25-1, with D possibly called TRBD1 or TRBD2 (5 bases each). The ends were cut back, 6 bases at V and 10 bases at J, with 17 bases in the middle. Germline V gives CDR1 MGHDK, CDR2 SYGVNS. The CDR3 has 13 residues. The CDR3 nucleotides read TGTGCCAGCAGGGGGGATTGGGGCAGAGCGCAGTATTTT. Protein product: CASRGDWGRAQYF.

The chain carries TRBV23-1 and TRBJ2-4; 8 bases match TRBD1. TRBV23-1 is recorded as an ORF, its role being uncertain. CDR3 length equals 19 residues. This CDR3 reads CARGGDRCAPRGTKNIQYF. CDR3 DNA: TGCGCGAGGGGCGGGGACAGGTGTGCTCCTAGGGGGACCAAAAACATTCAGTACTTC.

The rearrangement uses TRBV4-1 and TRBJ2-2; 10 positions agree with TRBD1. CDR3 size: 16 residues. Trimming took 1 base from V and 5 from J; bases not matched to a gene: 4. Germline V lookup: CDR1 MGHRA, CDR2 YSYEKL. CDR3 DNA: TGCGCCAGCAGCCAAGGGGGACAGGGGAAGACCGGGGAGCTGTTTTTT. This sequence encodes CASSQGGQGKTGELFF.

The CDR3 reads CASTPDSQETQYF. As DNA, the CDR3 is TGTGCCAGCACCCCGGACAGTCAAGAGACCCAGTACTTC. The V gene is TRBV2, the J gene TRBJ2-5; D is possibly TRBD1 (6 bases). The V end was cut by 7 bases, the J end by 2 bases, with 11 bases between. The CDR3 loop spans 13 amino acids. Germline-derived CDR1 and CDR2 are SNHLY and FYNNEI.

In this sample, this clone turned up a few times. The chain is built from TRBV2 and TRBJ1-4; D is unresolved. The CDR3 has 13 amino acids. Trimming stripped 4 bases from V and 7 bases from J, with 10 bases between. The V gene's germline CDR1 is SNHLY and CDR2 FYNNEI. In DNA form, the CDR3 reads TGTGCCAGCAGTGCCCGCTCGAGTGAAAAACTGTTTTTT. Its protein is CASSARSSEKLFF.

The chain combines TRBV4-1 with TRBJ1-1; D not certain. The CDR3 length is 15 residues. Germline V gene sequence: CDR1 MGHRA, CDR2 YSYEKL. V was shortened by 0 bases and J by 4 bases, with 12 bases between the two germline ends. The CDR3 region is CASSQEGFRTTEAFF. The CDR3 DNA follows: TGCGCCAGCAGCCAAGAGGGCTTCCGGACCACTGAAGCTTTCTTT.

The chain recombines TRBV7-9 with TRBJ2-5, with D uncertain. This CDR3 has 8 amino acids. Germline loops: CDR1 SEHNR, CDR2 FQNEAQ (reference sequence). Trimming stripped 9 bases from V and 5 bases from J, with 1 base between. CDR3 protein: CARETQYF. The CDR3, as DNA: TGTGCCAGGGAGACCCAGTACTTC.

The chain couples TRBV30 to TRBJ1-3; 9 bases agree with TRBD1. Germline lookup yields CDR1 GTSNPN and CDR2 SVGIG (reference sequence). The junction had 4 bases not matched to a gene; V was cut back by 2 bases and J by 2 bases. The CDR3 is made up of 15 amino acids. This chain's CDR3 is CAWSPGQGPGNTIYF. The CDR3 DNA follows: TGTGCCTGGAGTCCGGGACAGGGACCTGGAAACACCATATATTTT.

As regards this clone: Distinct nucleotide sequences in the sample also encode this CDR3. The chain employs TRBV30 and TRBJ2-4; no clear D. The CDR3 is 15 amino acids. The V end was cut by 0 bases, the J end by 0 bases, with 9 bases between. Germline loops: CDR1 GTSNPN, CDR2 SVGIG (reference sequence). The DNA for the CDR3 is TGTGCCTGGAGTGTAGGCCGATTAGCCAAAAACATTCAGTACTTC. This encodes CAWSVGRLAKNIQYF.

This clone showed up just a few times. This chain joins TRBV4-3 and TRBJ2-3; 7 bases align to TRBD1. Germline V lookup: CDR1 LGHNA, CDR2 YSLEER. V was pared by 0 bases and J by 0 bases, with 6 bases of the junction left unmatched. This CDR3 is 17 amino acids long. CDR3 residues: CASSQDPTGPSTDTQYF. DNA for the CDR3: TGCGCCAGCAGCCAAGATCCGACAGGGCCTAGCACAGATACGCAGTATTTT.

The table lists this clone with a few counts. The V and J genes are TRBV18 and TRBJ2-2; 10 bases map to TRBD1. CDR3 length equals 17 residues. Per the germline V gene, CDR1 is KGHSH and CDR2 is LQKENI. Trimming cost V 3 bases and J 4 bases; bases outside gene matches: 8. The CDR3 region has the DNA TGTGCCAGCTCACCCCGCCTCGGGACAGGGGTCACCGGGGAGCTGTTTTTT. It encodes CASSPRLGTGVTGELFF. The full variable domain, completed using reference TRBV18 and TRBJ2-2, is NAGVMQNPRHLVRRRGQEARLRCSPMKGHSHVYWYRQLPEEGLKFMVYLQKENIIDESGMPKERFSAEFPKEGPSILRIQQVVRGDSAAYFCASSPRLGTGVTGELFFGEGSRLTVL.

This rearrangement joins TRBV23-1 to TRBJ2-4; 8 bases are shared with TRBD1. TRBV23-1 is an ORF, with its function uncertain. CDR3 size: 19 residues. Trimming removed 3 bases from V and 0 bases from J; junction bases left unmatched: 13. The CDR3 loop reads CASSHRRTGMGLAKNIQYF. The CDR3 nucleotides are TGCGCCAGCAGTCACCGAAGGACAGGGATGGGTTTAGCCAAAAACATTCAGTACTTC.

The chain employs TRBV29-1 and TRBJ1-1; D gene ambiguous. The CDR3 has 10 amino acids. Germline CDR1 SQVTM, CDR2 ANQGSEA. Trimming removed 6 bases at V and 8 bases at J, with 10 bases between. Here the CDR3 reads CSVRLEEAFF. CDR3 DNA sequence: TGCAGCGTCAGGCTCGAGGAAGCTTTCTTT. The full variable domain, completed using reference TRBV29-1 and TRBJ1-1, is SAVISQKPSRDICQRGTSLTIQCQVDSQVTMMFWYRQQPGQSLTLIATANQGSEATYESGFVIDKFPISRPNLTFSTLTVSNMSPEDSSIYLCSVRLEEAFFGQGTRLTVV.

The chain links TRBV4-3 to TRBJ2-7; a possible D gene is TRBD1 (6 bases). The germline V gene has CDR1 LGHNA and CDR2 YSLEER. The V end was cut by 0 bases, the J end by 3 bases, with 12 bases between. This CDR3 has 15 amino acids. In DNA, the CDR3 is TGCGCCAGCAGCCAAGATACTAACAGGGTCTACGAGCAGTACTTC. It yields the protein CASSQDTNRVYEQYF.

The CDR3 is CAWSVQVSSYEQYF. For the CDR3, the DNA is TGTGCCTGGAGTGTCCAGGTATCGTCCTACGAGCAGTACTTC. V and J are TRBV30 and TRBJ2-7; D is undetermined. Between the trimmed V and J ends, which lost 0 bases and 1 base, there was a span of 10 bases. Germline V gene lookup returns CDR1 GTSNPN and CDR2 SVGIG (reference sequence). The CDR3 runs 14 residues.